The source of this T cell receptor beta chain is a study of T cells in Graves' hyperthyroidism and ophthalmopathy. The hyperthyroidism was newly diagnosed and had lasted under 2 months; the patients were aged 18 to 65. Patients showing uncontrolled infection, other autoimmune disease, pregnancy or lactation were ineligible. Together with thyroid ultrasound, orbital computed tomography, serum thyroxine and TRAb, clinical symptoms were used for diagnoses. PBMCs were obtained from about 9 ml fresh peripheral blood. CDR3 length equals 12 residues. Trimming took 4 bases from V and 0 from J, leaving 4 bases between them. This clonotype occurred many times. RNA transcripts were the template for amplifying TCR beta CDR3 regions. First-round RT-PCR with HTBI primers amplified the TCR CDR3 region. A single record per CDR3 protein comes from TCRdb applying MiXCR to the multiplex PCR reads. This table holds fewer than 450,000 distinct CDR3 sequences, about a sixth found once.

The TCR originated in a woman in her 30s with Graves' hyperthyroidism that later progressed to Graves' ophthalmopathy. The rearrangement links TRBV12-3 or TRBV12-4 to TRBJ2-7; D is unresolved. The sequenced sample consisted of blood. The CDR3 DNA reads TGTGCCAGCAGTTATGGCTCCTACGAGCAGTACTTC. Amino acids: CASSYGSYEQYF.